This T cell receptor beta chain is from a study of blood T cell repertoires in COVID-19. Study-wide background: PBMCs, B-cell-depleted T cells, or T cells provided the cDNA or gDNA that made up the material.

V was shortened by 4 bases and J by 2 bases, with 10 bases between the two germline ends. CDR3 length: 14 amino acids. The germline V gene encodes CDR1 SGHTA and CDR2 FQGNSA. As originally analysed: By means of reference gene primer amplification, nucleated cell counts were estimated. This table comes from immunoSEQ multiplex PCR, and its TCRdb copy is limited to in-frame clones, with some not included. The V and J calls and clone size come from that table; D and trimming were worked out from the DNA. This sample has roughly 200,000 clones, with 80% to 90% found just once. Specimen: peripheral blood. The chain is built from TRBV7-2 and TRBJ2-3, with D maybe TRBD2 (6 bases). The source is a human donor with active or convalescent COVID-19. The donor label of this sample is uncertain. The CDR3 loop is CASSSAGPTDTQYF. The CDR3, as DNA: TGTGCCAGCAGCTCGGCGGGACCCACAGATACGCAGTATTTT. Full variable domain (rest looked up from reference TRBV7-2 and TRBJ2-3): GAGVSQSPSNKVTEKGKDVELRCDPISGHTALYWYRQSLGQGLEFLIYFQGNSAPDKSGLPSDRFSAERTGGSVSTLTIQRTQQEDSAVYLCASSSAGPTDTQYFGPGTRLTVL.